This T cell receptor beta chain is drawn from a study of spatial heterogeneity in lung cancer. Study context: The donor population consisted of approximately 68 patients with untreated, early-stage non-small cell lung cancer.

TCRdb reprocessed the 5' RACE reads with MiXCR, giving one entry per CDR3 protein. The sample lists about 47,000 distinct CDR3 sequences, approximately 10% seen once, with approximately 30% in the top ten. Study-level findings and limits: In blood, ubiquitous expanded tumor TCRs appeared more at resection than follow-up.

The time point here: blood at routine non-recurrence follow-up after resection. Germline CDR1 reads MNHEY; CDR2 reads SVGEGT. The CDR3 has 17 residues. The trim removed 5 bases at V and 1 base at J, leaving 8 bases unmatched. For this clonotype: What it binds is unknown.

The chain employs TRBV6-2 or TRBV6-3 and TRBJ1-1; 12 bases are shared with TRBD1. The sequence came from a male donor with early-stage non-small cell lung cancer. The starting material was PBMCs, obtained at follow-up. The chain's CDR3 is CASSPGQGAARNTEAFF. The CDR3, as DNA: TGTGCCAGCAGTCCGGGACAGGGGGCGGCGCGGAACACTGAAGCTTTCTTT.